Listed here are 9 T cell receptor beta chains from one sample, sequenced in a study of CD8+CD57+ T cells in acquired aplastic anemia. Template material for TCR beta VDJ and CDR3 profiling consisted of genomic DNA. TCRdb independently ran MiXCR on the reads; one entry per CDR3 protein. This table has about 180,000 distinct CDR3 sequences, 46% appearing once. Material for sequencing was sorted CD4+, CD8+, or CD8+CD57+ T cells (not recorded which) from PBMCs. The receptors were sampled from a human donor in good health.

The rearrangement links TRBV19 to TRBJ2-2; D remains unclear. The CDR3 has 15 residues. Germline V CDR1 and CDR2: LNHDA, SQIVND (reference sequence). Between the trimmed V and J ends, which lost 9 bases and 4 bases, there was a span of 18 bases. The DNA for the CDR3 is TGTGCCAGCAGCTTACTCGACCAACGCACCGGGGAGCTGTTTTTT. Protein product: CASSLLDQRTGELFF.

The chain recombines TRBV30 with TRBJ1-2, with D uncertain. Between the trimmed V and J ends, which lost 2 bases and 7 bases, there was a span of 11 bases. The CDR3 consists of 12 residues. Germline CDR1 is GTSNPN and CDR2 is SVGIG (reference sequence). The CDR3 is CAWSLRGVGYTF. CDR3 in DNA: TGTGCCTGGAGTCTAAGAGGAGTTGGCTACACCTTC.

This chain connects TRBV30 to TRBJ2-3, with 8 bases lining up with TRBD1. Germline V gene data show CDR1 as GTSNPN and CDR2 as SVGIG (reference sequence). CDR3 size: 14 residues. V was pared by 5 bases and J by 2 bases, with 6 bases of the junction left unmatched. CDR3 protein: CAWATGGHTDTQYF. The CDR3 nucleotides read TGTGCCTGGGCCACAGGGGGACACACAGATACGCAGTATTTT.

The CDR3 loop reads CASTRGGKHEQFF. CDR3 DNA sequence: TGTGCCAGCACTCGGGGGGGGAAACATGAGCAGTTCTTC. This chain connects TRBV6-1 to TRBJ2-1; 8 bases align to TRBD2. The CDR3 length is 13 residues. The V and J ends lost 7 bases and 8 bases, in that order; junction bases with no gene match: 7. In germline, CDR1 is MNHNS, CDR2 SASEGT.

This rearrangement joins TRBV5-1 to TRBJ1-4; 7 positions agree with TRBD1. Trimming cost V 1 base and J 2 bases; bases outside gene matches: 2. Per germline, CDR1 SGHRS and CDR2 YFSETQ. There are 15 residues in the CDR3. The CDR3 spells CASSLWGQTNEKLFF. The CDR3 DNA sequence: TGCGCCAGCAGCTTGTGGGGACAGACTAATGAAAAACTGTTTTTT.

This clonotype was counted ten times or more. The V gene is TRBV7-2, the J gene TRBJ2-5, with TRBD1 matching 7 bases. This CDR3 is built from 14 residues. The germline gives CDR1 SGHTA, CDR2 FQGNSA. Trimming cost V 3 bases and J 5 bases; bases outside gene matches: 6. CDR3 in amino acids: CASSFRQGTETQYF. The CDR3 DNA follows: TGTGCCAGCAGCTTCCGACAGGGTACTGAGACCCAGTACTTC.

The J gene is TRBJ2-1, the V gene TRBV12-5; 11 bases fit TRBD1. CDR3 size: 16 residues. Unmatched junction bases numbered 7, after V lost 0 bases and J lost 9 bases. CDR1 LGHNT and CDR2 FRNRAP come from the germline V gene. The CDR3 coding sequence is TGTGCTAGTGGTTTGGTACTGGGGACAGGGGGAGTTGAGCAGTTCTTC. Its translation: CASGLVLGTGGVEQFF.

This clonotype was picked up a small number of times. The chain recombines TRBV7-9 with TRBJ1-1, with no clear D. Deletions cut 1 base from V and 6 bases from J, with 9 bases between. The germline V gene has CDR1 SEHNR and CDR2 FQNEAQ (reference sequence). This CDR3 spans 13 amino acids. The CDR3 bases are TGTGCCAGCAGCTTAGTAATCAGCGCTGAAGCTTTCTTT. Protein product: CASSLVISAEAFF.

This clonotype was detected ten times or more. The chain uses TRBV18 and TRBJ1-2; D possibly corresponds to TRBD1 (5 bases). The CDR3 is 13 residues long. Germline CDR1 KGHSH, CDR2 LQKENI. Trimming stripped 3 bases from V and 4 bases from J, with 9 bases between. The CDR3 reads CASSPQGTYGYTF. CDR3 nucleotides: TGTGCCAGCTCACCTCAGGGAACCTATGGCTACACCTTC.